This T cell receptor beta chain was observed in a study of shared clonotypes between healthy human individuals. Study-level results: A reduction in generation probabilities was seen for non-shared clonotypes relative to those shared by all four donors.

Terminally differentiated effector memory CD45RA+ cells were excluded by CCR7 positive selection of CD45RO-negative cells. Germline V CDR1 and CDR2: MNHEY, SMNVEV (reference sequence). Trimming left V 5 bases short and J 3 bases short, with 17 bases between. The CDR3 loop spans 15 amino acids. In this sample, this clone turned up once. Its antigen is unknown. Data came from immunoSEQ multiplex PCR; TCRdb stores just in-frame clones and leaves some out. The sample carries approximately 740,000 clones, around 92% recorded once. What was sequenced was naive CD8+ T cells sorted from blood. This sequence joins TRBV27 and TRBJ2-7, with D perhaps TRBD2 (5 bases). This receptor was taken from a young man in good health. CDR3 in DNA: TGTGCCAGCAGTCCAAAGTACGGACTCTACTACGAGCAGTACTTC. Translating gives CASSPKYGLYYEQYF.